This T cell receptor (beta chain) stems from a study of T-cell reconstitution after alpha-beta-depleted transplantation in children. As it was prepared, the TCRbeta library received unique molecular identifiers. TCRdb re-derived calls from the PCR reads in MiXCR, one entry per CDR3 protein. Among more than 450,000 distinct CDR3 sequences listed, roughly 18% were seen once. This clonotype was seen a handful of times. The CDR3 runs to 16 residues. Germline lookup yields CDR1 MNHEY and CDR2 SVGAGI. Trimming cost V 2 bases and J 0 bases, with 11 bases left between them. This chain connects TRBV6-5 to TRBJ2-1, with unresolved D. The material was PBMCs from the stem cell graft donor, obtained from the stem cell graft. This TCR was sampled from a human donor who donated a stem cell graft to a child with acute lymphoblastic leukemia. CDR3 region: CASSYGALSSYNEQFF. The CDR3 region has the DNA TGTGCCAGCAGTTACGGAGCGTTGAGCTCCTACAATGAGCAGTTCTTC.